This TCR beta chain was recorded in a study of monozygotic twins with inflammatory bowel disease. Template switching introduced UMIs that contain a 6-nucleotide sample barcode. Following a re-call of the 5' RACE reads, TCRdb has one entry per CDR3 protein and lacks DNA. This repertoire includes about 420,000 distinct CDR3 sequences. Germline V gene sequence: CDR1 MNHEY, CDR2 SMNVEV (reference sequence). The CDR3 spans 17 residues. The sequencing input was blood. This rearrangement joins TRBV27 to TRBJ1-3; TCRdb indicates TRBD1, and absent DNA this call remains unverified. The source is a human donor with ulcerative colitis or Crohn's disease, or a healthy co-twin of an affected twin (not recorded which). The chain's CDR3 is CASSNAPPAHSGNTIYF.